Here is one T cell receptor beta chain with its context. Antigen specificity is unknown. The source of the sample is a study of blood T cells in healthy people across ages. General study results and limits: The lack of PBMC sorting stopped any conclusive naive versus antigen-experienced comparison.

A second about 7 to 12 cycle PCR used barcoded and J-beta primers. TCRdb itself ran the 5' RACE reads through MiXCR, one entry per CDR3 protein. The sample has about 1.8 million distinct CDR3 sequences, approximately 50% seen once; the top ten hold over 2%. The receptor was derived from a woman between 40 and 55 years old in good health. Sample: blood.

Here the CDR3 reads CSARAKNSGGSGSRETQYF. As DNA, the CDR3 is TGCAGTGCTAGAGCTAAGAATAGCGGGGGGTCCGGGAGCCGAGAGACCCAGTACTTC. The chain joins TRBV20-1 to TRBJ2-4, with 10 bases that match TRBD2. The last part of the DNA fits TRBJ2-5 better; the J call may be wrong. CDR1 and CDR2 from the germline V gene are DFQATT and SNEGSKA (reference sequence). The CDR3 is 19 residues long.